These 18 T cell receptor beta chains were sequenced from one sample in a study of blood T cell repertoires in COVID-19. Data came from immunoSEQ multiplex PCR; TCRdb stores just in-frame clones and leaves some out. The data show 150,000 to 200,000 clones, 80% to 90% seen once. The sample comprised peripheral blood. The receptor set was obtained from a woman of 80 years or more with COVID-19, enrolled during active disease.

This clone was seen a single time. The chain uses TRBV15 and TRBJ1-4, with 12 bases that match TRBD1. Looked up from germline, CDR1 is LNHNV and CDR2 is YYDKDF (reference sequence). This CDR3 comprises 17 residues. V lost 0 bases to trimming and J lost 8 bases; unmatched junction nucleotides: 7. CDR3 sequence (DNA): TGTGCCACCAGCAGAGATTTTCGGGACAGGGGGCGAGAAAAACTGTTTTTT. Its translation is CATSRDFRDRGREKLFF.

This clone was recorded once. This chain uses TRBV6-5 with TRBJ2-1; 8 bases align to TRBD2. Germline V CDR1 and CDR2: MNHEY, SVGAGI. V lost 6 bases to trimming and J lost 6 bases; unmatched junction nucleotides: 7. There are 14 residues in the CDR3. CDR3 amino acids: CASRAGTRRNEQFF. The CDR3 nucleotides are TGTGCCAGCAGGGCCGGGACTAGGCGCAATGAGCAGTTCTTC.

This chain connects TRBV7-9 to TRBJ2-3, with 11 bases identical to TRBD2. The length of the CDR3 is 19 residues. The J segment lost 0 bases and the V segment lost 0 bases, leaving 8 bases of the junction unmatched. CDR1 SEHNR and CDR2 FQNEAQ come from the germline V gene (reference sequence). The CDR3 bases are TGTGCCAGCAGCTTAGCGTGGGGGACTAGCGGACATAGCACAGATACGCAGTATTTT. It is translated as CASSLAWGTSGHSTDTQYF.

This sequence joins TRBV5-4 and TRBJ1-1, with 8 positions matching TRBD1. The CDR3 is made up of 14 amino acids. Losses at the gene ends were 4 bases for V and 5 bases for J; bases not matched to a gene: 7. The germline V gene has CDR1 SGHNT and CDR2 YYREEE (reference sequence). The CDR3 region is CASSATGVRTEAFF. The CDR3 DNA reads TGTGCCAGCAGCGCGACAGGGGTAAGGACTGAAGCTTTCTTT.

The chain carries TRBV6-2 or TRBV6-3 and TRBJ1-2; D remains unclear. This CDR3 has 14 amino acids. The V end was cut by 0 bases, the J end by 4 bases, with 9 bases between. In germline, CDR1 is MNHEY, CDR2 SVGEGT. The CDR3, as DNA: TGTGCCAGCAGTTACTCGCGAGGGAGCTATGGCTACACCTTC. Translating gives CASSYSRGSYGYTF.

This rearrangement joins TRBV7-9 to TRBJ2-7, with TRBD1 identical over 7 bases. The V segment lost 5 bases and the J segment 5 bases; nucleotides outside the gene matches: 12. The CDR3 length is 15 residues. Germline-derived CDR1 and CDR2 are SEHNR and FQNEAQ (reference sequence). CDR3 loop: CASSDTHRGGDEQYF. The DNA of the CDR3 is TGTGCCAGCAGCGATACCCACAGGGGCGGCGACGAGCAGTACTTC. Based on the CDR3 plus reference TRBV7-9 and TRBJ2-7, the full variable domain is DTGVSQNPRHKITKRGQNVTFRCDPISEHNRLYWYRQTLGQGPEFLTYFQNEAQLEKSRLLSDRFSAERPKGSFSTLEIQRTEQGDSAMYLCASSDTHRGGDEQYFGPGTRLTVT.

The V and J genes are TRBV19 and TRBJ2-3, with 7 bases fitting TRBD1. Trimming at V came to 6 bases and at J to 1 base, leaving 10 bases not matched to a gene. The CDR3 sequence is 16 residues long. CDR1 and CDR2 from the germline V gene are LNHDA and SQIVND (reference sequence). The CDR3 DNA reads TGTGCCAGTAGGCGACAGGGATCCACCGGCACAGATACGCAGTATTTT. It is translated as CASRRQGSTGTDTQYF.

The chain employs TRBV6-2 or TRBV6-3 and TRBJ1-2; no firm D call. Deletions cut 0 bases from V and 8 bases from J, with 16 bases between. CDR3 size: 15 residues. Germline lookup yields CDR1 MNHEY and CDR2 SVGEGT. The CDR3 region has the DNA TGTGCCAGCAGTTACTCTGGGTTCGCGGTGGCCGGCTACACCTTC. It codes for CASSYSGFAVAGYTF.

This chain uses TRBV16 with TRBJ1-1; TRBD1 matches at 7 bases. Germline CDR1 and CDR2: KGHSY and FQNENV. This CDR3 region has 15 residues. J lost 2 bases, V lost 4 bases, and 7 bases had no gene match. In DNA, the CDR3 is TGTGCCAGCAGCCTCTGGACAGGTTTTAACACTGAAGCTTTCTTT. It codes for CASSLWTGFNTEAFF.

J is TRBJ1-1 and V is TRBV5-5; D is unclear. Germline values: CDR1 SGHKS, CDR2 YYEKEE (reference sequence). The CDR3 totals 13 residues. The V gene lost 2 bases and the J gene lost 5 bases, with 10 bases spanning the gap. The CDR3 here is CASSFSGSTEAFF. The CDR3 region has the DNA TGTGCCAGCAGCTTTTCCGGGTCAACTGAAGCTTTCTTT.

The chain employs TRBV28 and TRBJ2-6; D is ambiguous. The V and J ends lost 8 bases and 0 bases respectively, with 8 bases between them. Germline values: CDR1 MDHEN, CDR2 SYDVKM. CDR3 length: 14 amino acids. Written as DNA, the CDR3 is TGTGCCAGCGTACTGAGCTCTGGGGCCAACGTCCTGACTTTC. Translating gives CASVLSSGANVLTF.

The V and J genes are TRBV7-3 and TRBJ2-5; D unresolved. Germline assignment: CDR1 SGHTA and CDR2 FQGTGA. This CDR3 region has 15 residues. Trimming shortened V by 0 bases and J by 2 bases, and 10 bases separated the two germline ends. For the CDR3, the DNA is TGTGCCAGCAGCTTAACGCCCCGGGTACAAGAGACCCAGTACTTC. Translating gives CASSLTPRVQETQYF.

This clone was detected only a few times. The CDR3 spells CASSTTGTQETQYF. The CDR3 nucleotides are TGTGCCAGCTCAACGACAGGGACCCAAGAGACCCAGTACTTC. V usage is TRBV18 and J usage is TRBJ2-5, with TRBD1 matching 7 bases. Germline CDR1 KGHSH, CDR2 LQKENI. Losses at the gene ends were 5 bases for V and 1 base for J; bases not matched to a gene: 4. There are 14 residues in the CDR3. The whole variable domain, remainder taken from reference TRBV18 and TRBJ2-5, is NAGVMQNPRHLVRRRGQEARLRCSPMKGHSHVYWYRQLPEEGLKFMVYLQKENIIDESGMPKERFSAEFPKEGPSILRIQQVVRGDSAAYFCASSTTGTQETQYFGPGTRLLVL.

The genes are TRBV4-1 and TRBJ1-2, with a possible D match to TRBD1 (6 bases). Germline V gene data show CDR1 as MGHRA and CDR2 as YSYEKL. CDR3 size: 15 residues. Trimming stripped 2 bases from V and 6 bases from J, with 16 bases between. CDR3 amino acids: CASSQQFTGSHGYTF. The CDR3 DNA reads as TGCGCCAGCAGCCAACAATTCACAGGGAGTCATGGCTACACCTTC.

On this clone: One end of the junction is discordant with germline, which a read error may explain. This sequence joins TRBV4-1 and TRBJ1-5; 7 nucleotides line up with TRBD1. Germline values: CDR1 MGHRA, CDR2 YSYEKL. This CDR3 contains 16 residues. CDR3 sequence reads: CASSQDWDSSNQPRHF. CDR3 DNA: TGCGCCAGCAGCCAAGATTGGGACAGTAGCAATCAGCCCCGGCATTTT.

The chain has TRBV27 and TRBJ1-2; TRBD1 matches at 10 bases. The CDR3 has 17 residues. CDR1 and CDR2 (germline): MNHEY, SMNVEV (reference sequence). Trimming removed 7 bases from V and 4 bases from J; junction bases left unmatched: 15. CDR3: CASTPRQGAQSGYGYTF. CDR3 nucleotide sequence: TGTGCCAGCACCCCAAGACAGGGGGCGCAGAGTGGCTATGGCTACACCTTC.

This clone was counted only a few times. This chain links TRBV7-9 with TRBJ2-7, with unresolved D. Deletions cut 2 bases from V and 6 bases from J, with 5 bases between. The CDR3 is made up of 11 amino acids. Germline CDR1 is SEHNR and CDR2 is FQNEAQ (reference sequence). CDR3 nucleotides: TGTGCCAGCAGCTTACGCGGCGAGCAGTACTTC. Translation: CASSLRGEQYF.

The rearrangement links TRBV6-1 to TRBJ1-2; D remains ambiguous. Germline CDR1 is MNHNS and CDR2 is SASEGT. This CDR3 region has 16 residues. V dropped 2 bases and J dropped 0 bases, with 13 bases sitting between them. The CDR3 DNA is TGTGCCAGCAGTGAAACTTGGTACAGATCTAACTATGGCTACACCTTC. This translates into CASSETWYRSNYGYTF.